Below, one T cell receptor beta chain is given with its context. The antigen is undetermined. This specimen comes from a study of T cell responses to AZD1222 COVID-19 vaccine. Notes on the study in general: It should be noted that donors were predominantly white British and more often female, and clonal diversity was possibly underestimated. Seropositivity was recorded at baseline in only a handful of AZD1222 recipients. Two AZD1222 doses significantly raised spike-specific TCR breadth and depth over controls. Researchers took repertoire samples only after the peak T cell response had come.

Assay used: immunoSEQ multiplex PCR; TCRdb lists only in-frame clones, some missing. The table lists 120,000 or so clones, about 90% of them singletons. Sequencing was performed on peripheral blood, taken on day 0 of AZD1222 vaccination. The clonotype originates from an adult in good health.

DNA for the CDR3: TGTGCCAGCAGCATTGGGAGCGGGGGATTCTCCTACGAGCAGTACTTC. This gives the protein CASSIGSGGFSYEQYF. The V gene is TRBV11-2, the J gene TRBJ2-7, with TRBD2 identical over 8 bases. CDR1 is SGHAT and CDR2 is FQNNGV in the germline V gene. This CDR3 is built from 16 residues. V shed 5 bases, J shed 0 bases, and the junction held 9 bases outside the gene matches.